This passage covers 5 T cell receptor beta chains from one sample sequenced in a study of PD-L1 blockade in urothelial cancer. Assay: immunoSEQ multiplex PCR; the TCRdb copy retains only in-frame clones and omits some. The profile covers more than 45,000 clones, with 82% appearing a single time and almost 4.5% taken by the ten largest. The sample here was PBMCs, taken around atezolizumab (anti-PD-L1) treatment. The source is a man in his 70s with urothelial cancer.

The V and J genes are TRBV5-4 and TRBJ2-7; TRBD1 matches at 8 bases. V dropped 4 bases and J dropped 1; count of bases not matched to a gene: 4. This CDR3 spans 14 amino acids. Germline CDR1 reads SGHNT; CDR2 reads YYREEE (reference sequence). The chain's CDR3 is CASSPRTGSYEQYF. The CDR3 DNA follows: TGTGCCAGCAGCCCAAGGACAGGGTCCTACGAGCAGTACTTC.

This sequence joins TRBV5-4 and TRBJ1-1; D remains ambiguous. This CDR3 region has 16 residues. V shed 4 bases and J shed 1 base, with 17 bases lying between them. CDR1 and CDR2 (germline): SGHNT, YYREEE (reference sequence). The CDR3 region has the DNA TGTGCCAGCAGCCCGGGAAGGGTACCACAGAACACTGAAGCTTTCTTT. Its protein is CASSPGRVPQNTEAFF.

The V and J genes are TRBV2 and TRBJ2-7; D uncertain. The CDR3 totals 12 residues. V dropped 5 bases and J dropped 3 bases, with 8 bases sitting between them. Germline V gives CDR1 SNHLY, CDR2 FYNNEI. The CDR3 DNA follows: TGTGCCAGCAGTCCTGGAGACTACGAGCAGTACTTC. Residues: CASSPGDYEQYF.

This clone occurred a few times. The genes are TRBV29-1 and TRBJ2-1; 7 bases map to TRBD1. Looked up from germline, CDR1 is SQVTM and CDR2 is ANQGSEA. This CDR3 is built from 14 residues. The ends lost 5 bases at V and 3 bases at J; junction bases unmatched: 7. The CDR3 is CSVKGDSNYNEQFF. CDR3 bases: TGCAGCGTTAAAGGGGACAGTAACTACAATGAGCAGTTCTTC.

This rearrangement joins TRBV6-6 to TRBJ2-1, with TRBD2 identical over 11 bases. Trimming at V came to 10 bases and at J to 4 bases, leaving 3 bases not matched to a gene. The CDR3 contains 13 residues. Germline CDR1 is MNHNY and CDR2 is SVGAGI (reference sequence). In DNA form, the CDR3 reads TGTGCCACCGGACTAGCGGGTTACAATGAGCAGTTCTTC. Amino acids: CATGLAGYNEQFF.